The rows below give T cell receptor beta chains drawn from one sample of a study of monozygotic twins with inflammatory bowel disease. Following a re-call of the 5' RACE reads, TCRdb has one entry per CDR3 protein and lacks DNA. The sample has approximately 160,000 distinct CDR3 sequences, and its top ten clones hold around 7.2%. The sequenced material came from blood. The receptors were gathered from a human donor with ulcerative colitis or Crohn's disease, or a healthy co-twin of an affected twin (not recorded which). Each CDR3 is given with its conserved first and last residue.

j_gene: TRBJ1-2; len: 14; v_gene: TRBV7-2; CDR3aa: CASSSKTGNYGYTF
j_gene: TRBJ2-2; len: 14; v_gene: TRBV5-1; CDR3aa: CASSGGTGTGELFF
j_gene: TRBJ1-1; len: 14; v_gene: TRBV7-2; CDR3aa: CASSRAQGPTEAFF
j_gene: TRBJ2-1; len: 16; v_gene: TRBV20-1; CDR3aa: CSASSFRRRSYNEQFF
j_gene: TRBJ2-1; len: 17; v_gene: TRBV12-3/TRBV12-4; CDR3aa: CASSPQLAPSSYNEQFF
j_gene: TRBJ2-5; len: 13; v_gene: TRBV5-4; CDR3aa: CASSFAGKETQYF
j_gene: TRBJ1-1; len: 15; v_gene: TRBV4-2; CDR3aa: CASSQDRTGGTEAFF
j_gene: TRBJ2-1; len: 15; v_gene: TRBV4-1; CDR3aa: CASSHPGDPRREQFF
j_gene: TRBJ1-1; len: 14; v_gene: TRBV28; CDR3aa: CASSSGTGNTEAFF
j_gene: TRBJ2-7; len: 16; v_gene: TRBV7-9; CDR3aa: CASSLPRTGGTYEQYF
j_gene: TRBJ2-1; len: 14; v_gene: TRBV6-2/TRBV6-3; CDR3aa: CASNPEGSYNEQFF
j_gene: TRBJ2-2; len: 14; v_gene: TRBV13; CDR3aa: CASSLESHTGELFF
j_gene: TRBJ1-4; len: 15; v_gene: TRBV7-9; CDR3aa: CASSPLGGVGEKLFF
j_gene: TRBJ1-1; len: 15; v_gene: TRBV20-1; CDR3aa: CSALNEQPLGTEAFF
j_gene: TRBJ2-5; len: 14; v_gene: TRBV10-3; CDR3aa: CAISGRAGPETQYF
j_gene: TRBJ2-7; len: 15; v_gene: TRBV18; CDR3aa: CASSPTSGASYEQYF